A selection of T cell receptor beta chains follows, all from one sample in a study of cytomegalovirus exposure and HLA in healthy donors. The table came from immunoSEQ multiplex PCR; TCRdb's copy has only in-frame clones and leaves some out. The sample has 100,000 to 150,000 clones, around 85% seen once. Sequencing used PBMCs. These receptors all stem from a man younger than 35 in good health and CMV-seropositive. Each CDR3 is given with its conserved first and last residue. D genes are given only for firm matches. A row's size may be missing; if present it is once, few, many or a size class.

abundance | j_gene | v_gene | d_gene | CDR3aa | CDR3nt
NA | TRBJ2-3 | TRBV6-4 | TRBD2 | CASRGRGGLLGTVSTDTQYF | TGTGCCAGCAGAGGGCGGGGGGGCCTTCTAGGGACAGTTTCGACAGATACGCAGTATTTT
once | TRBJ1-1 | TRBV7-6 | NA | CASSFRGGEAFF | TGTGCCAGCAGCTTCCGAGGCGGGGAAGCTTTCTTT
NA | TRBJ2-1 | TRBV7-8 | NA | CASRNYGGLRPEQFF | TGTGCCAGCAGAAATTACGGGGGGCTTCGGCCCGAGCAGTTCTTC
NA | TRBJ1-1 | TRBV4-3 | TRBD1 | CASSLQGQGGTEAFF | TGCGCCAGCAGCCTTCAAGGACAGGGGGGCACTGAAGCTTTCTTT
NA | TRBJ2-1 | TRBV27 | NA | CASSHTGGGDEQFF | TGTGCCAGCAGCCATACAGGGGGGGGCGATGAGCAGTTCTTC
NA | TRBJ1-2 | TRBV4-1 | NA | CASSQAPPLYGYTF | TGCGCCAGCAGCCAAGCCCCTCCCTTGTATGGCTACACCTTC
once | TRBJ2-3 | TRBV5-1 | NA | CASSWNREYTDTQYF | TGCGCCAGCAGCTGGAACAGAGAGTACACAGATACGCAGTATTTT
NA | TRBJ2-1 | TRBV27 | NA | CASRPTATYNEQFF | TGTGCCAGCCGTCCTACTGCAACCTACAATGAGCAGTTCTTC
NA | TRBJ1-1 | TRBV5-1 | NA | CASSSTARGTYTEAFF | TGCGCCAGCAGCTCCACCGCTAGGGGGACCTACACTGAAGCTTTCTTT
NA | TRBJ2-5 | TRBV6-1 | NA | CAIMVSAGGGETQYF | TGTGCCATCATGGTGTCGGCAGGGGGAGGAGAGACCCAGTACTTC
NA | TRBJ2-2 | TRBV7-2 | NA | CASSSSQLGHLTGELFF | TGTGCCAGCAGCTCCTCGCAGCTGGGACACCTAACCGGGGAGCTGTTTTTT
NA | TRBJ2-7 | TRBV5-1 | TRBD1 | CASSPGTGSSYEQYF | TGCGCCAGCAGCCCGGGGACAGGCAGCTCCTACGAGCAGTACTTC
NA | TRBJ2-1 | TRBV5-1 | TRBD1 | CASSLVTGGNEQFF | TGCGCCAGCAGCTTGGTAACAGGGGGGAATGAGCAGTTCTTC
few | TRBJ2-7 | TRBV27 | TRBD2 | CASRLGTTSYEQYF | TGTGCCAGCCGACTCGGGACTACTTCCTACGAGCAGTACTTC
NA | TRBJ1-2 | TRBV19 | TRBD1 | CASSISTGNGYTF | TGTGCCAGTAGTATATCGACAGGGAATGGCTACACCTTC
NA | TRBJ1-6 | TRBV7-9 | TRBD1 | CASSPDGQGNSPLHF | TGTGCCAGCAGCCCGGACGGACAGGGCAATTCACCCCTCCACTTT
NA | TRBJ1-6 | TRBV5-1 | NA | CASSQEGDSPLHF | TGCGCCAGCAGCCAGGAGGGTGACTCTCCCCTCCACTTT
NA | TRBJ2-7 | TRBV5-5 | NA | CASSLGGGVSSYEQYF | TGTGCCAGCAGCTTGGGCGGGGGCGTGAGCTCCTACGAGCAGTACTTC
NA | TRBJ2-1 | TRBV10-3 | TRBD1 | CAISGQGSYNEQFF | TGTGCCATCAGCGGACAGGGATCTTACAATGAGCAGTTCTTC
NA | TRBJ1-6 | TRBV28 | TRBD1 | CASRTGQGGNSPLHF | TGTGCCAGCAGGACGGGACAGGGTGGCAATTCACCCCTCCACTTT
NA | TRBJ2-7 | TRBV27 | TRBD2 | CASRSLLAGGKYF | TGTGCCAGCAGGAGCCTACTAGCGGGGGGAAAGTACTTC
NA | TRBJ1-2 | TRBV30 | NA | CAWSFADSFLGYGYTF | TGTGCCTGGAGCTTCGCCGACAGTTTCCTCGGCTATGGCTACACCTTC
NA | TRBJ1-5 | TRBV5-6 | NA | CASSKQGRGNQPQHF | TGTGCCAGCAGTAAGCAGGGGAGGGGCAATCAGCCCCAGCATTTT
NA | TRBJ2-3 | TRBV6-1 | TRBD2 | CASSDPLAGGPDTQYF | TGTGCCAGCAGTGACCCCCTAGCGGGGGGCCCAGATACGCAGTATTTT
NA | TRBJ2-7 | TRBV5-4 | NA | CASSLELGAYEQYF | TGTGCCAGCAGCTTGGAGCTGGGGGCGTACGAGCAGTACTTC
once | TRBJ2-2 | TRBV7-2 | TRBD1 | CASSFRGLDTGELFF | TGTGCCAGCAGCTTCAGGGGGCTAGACACCGGGGAGCTGTTTTTT
NA | TRBJ2-5 | TRBV15 | TRBD2 | CATSRSTSGGLETQYF | TGTGCCACCAGCAGGTCCACTAGCGGGGGGCTGGAGACCCAGTACTTC
NA | TRBJ1-2 | TRBV30 | NA | CAWSTTRGYTF | TGTGCCTGGAGTACCACCCGGGGCTACACCTTC
NA | TRBJ1-1 | TRBV25-1 | NA | CASSVTGKGAEAFF | TGTGCCAGCAGTGTAACAGGGAAAGGCGCTGAAGCTTTCTTT
NA | TRBJ2-7 | TRBV7-2 | NA | CASSFQGTGEQYF | TGTGCCAGCAGCTTCCAGGGAACCGGCGAGCAGTACTTC
NA | TRBJ2-3 | TRBV12-5 | TRBD1 | CASGLLGQDTDTQYF | TGTGCTAGTGGTTTGCTTGGACAGGACACAGATACGCAGTATTTT
NA | TRBJ1-5 | TRBV7-9 | NA | CASSLGPHSNQPQHF | TGTGCCAGCAGCTTAGGGCCACATAGCAATCAGCCCCAGCATTTT
NA | TRBJ2-7 | TRBV14 | TRBD1 | CASSLGTGAYEQYF | TGTGCCAGCAGCTTGGGGACAGGGGCCTACGAGCAGTACTTC
NA | TRBJ1-5 | TRBV18 | NA | CASSPRKPHSREENQPQHF | TGTGCCAGCTCACCAAGAAAACCCCATAGCAGGGAGGAAAATCAGCCCCAGCATTTT
NA | TRBJ2-5 | TRBV5-6 | TRBD1 | CASSWTGPGETQYF | TGTGCCAGCAGCTGGACAGGGCCTGGGGAGACCCAGTACTTC
NA | TRBJ2-7 | TRBV10-1 | TRBD1 | CASSESVGQDLYEQYF | TGCGCCAGCAGTGAGTCGGTAGGACAGGACCTCTACGAGCAGTACTTC
NA | TRBJ1-6 | TRBV6-6 | NA | CAMRGQGNSPLHF | TGTGCCATGCGGGGGCAGGGAAATTCACCCCTCCACTTT
few | TRBJ1-2 | TRBV2 | TRBD1 | CASSGGQGGGYTF | TGTGCCAGCAGTGGAGGACAGGGAGGTGGCTACACCTTC
NA | TRBJ2-1 | TRBV11-2 | NA | CASSLDNQGEQFF | TGTGCCAGCAGCTTAGATAATCAGGGAGAGCAGTTCTTC
NA | TRBJ2-7 | TRBV7-9 | NA | CASSFGAGSYEQYF | TGTGCCAGCAGCTTTGGGGCCGGCTCCTACGAGCAGTACTTC
NA | TRBJ2-5 | TRBV7-9 | TRBD1 | CASSLTGGDETQYF | TGTGCCAGCAGCTTGACAGGGGGCGACGAGACCCAGTACTTC
NA | TRBJ1-2 | TRBV5-6 | NA | CASSLTGQLYGYTF | TGTGCCAGCAGCTTGACGGGACAACTCTATGGCTACACCTTC
NA | TRBJ2-3 | TRBV11-2 | TRBD2 | CASSPRLARYTDTQYF | TGTGCCAGCAGCCCTAGACTAGCGAGATACACAGATACGCAGTATTTT
NA | TRBJ2-7 | TRBV6-1 | TRBD1 | CASSPTGVLSEQYF | TGTGCCAGCAGCCCGACAGGGGTATTAAGCGAGCAGTACTTC
NA | TRBJ1-6 | TRBV15 | NA | CATSRGQASSPLHF | TGTGCCACCAGCAGAGGTCAGGCCTCCTCACCCCTCCACTTT
few | TRBJ1-2 | TRBV6-1 | NA | CASYREGGYTF | TGTGCCAGTTATAGGGAGGGCGGCTACACCTTC
NA | TRBJ2-2 | TRBV11-2 | NA | CASSNLALANTGELFF | TGTGCCAGCAGCAACCTAGCTCTCGCGAACACCGGGGAGCTGTTTTTT
NA | TRBJ1-2 | TRBV7-2 | NA | CASRLGPGGQNYGYTF | TGTGCCAGCAGGTTAGGTCCCGGGGGGCAAAACTATGGCTACACCTTC
NA | TRBJ1-1 | TRBV11-2 | NA | CASSLSFDFNTEAFF | TGTGCCAGCAGCTTAAGTTTTGACTTTAACACTGAAGCTTTCTTT
NA | TRBJ2-2 | TRBV18 | TRBD1 | CASSRPGTGGTGELFF | TGTGCCAGCTCACGACCGGGGACAGGGGGTACCGGGGAGCTGTTTTTT